The clone carrying this TCR beta chain was seen only once. This specimen belongs to a study of blood T cell repertoires in COVID-19. Overall study: Sites across the United States, Italy and Spain contributed samples from acute and convalescent COVID-19.

Methods used by the authors: Estimation of nucleated cell counts was performed using reference gene primer amplification. The protocol was immunoSEQ multiplex PCR, while the TCRdb copy is restricted to in-frame clones and leaves out a portion. Clonal size and the V and J genes are those of that table, whereas D and trimming came from the DNA. The sample includes about 41,000 clones, 87% seen only once; the top ten take roughly 4.5%. This CDR3 comprises 14 residues. Germline CDR1 SEHNR, CDR2 FQNEAQ (reference sequence). V lost 8 bases and J 0 bases, leaving 8 bases between the germline ends. V gene TRBV7-9 combines with J gene TRBJ2-6; D not resolved. The source is a man aged 60 to 69 with acute or convalescent COVID-19. Sample: peripheral blood. The DNA of the CDR3 is TGTGCCAGCCAATCCGGCTCTGGGGCCAACGTCCTGACTTTC. This gives the protein CASQSGSGANVLTF.